Each of the 27 T cell receptor beta chains below was sequenced from the same sample in a study of blood T cell repertoires in COVID-19. Some clones are missing from TCRdb's copy, which holds only in-frame ones; the method was immunoSEQ multiplex PCR. Of under 150,000 clones in the sample, around nine tenths are singletons; the top ten hold around 3.7%. Material for sequencing was peripheral blood. The receptor source for this set is a man aged 45 to 65 with active COVID-19.

The V call is TRBV24-1, the J call TRBJ1-2, with D unclear. V was trimmed by 2 bases and J by 5 bases, leaving 5 bases between them. The CDR3 loop spans 12 amino acids. Germline-derived CDR1 and CDR2 are KGHDR and SFDVKD. The CDR3 DNA sequence: TGTGCCACCAGTGATTCTTTTTATGGCTACACCTTC. Amino acids: CATSDSFYGYTF.

This chain links TRBV19 with TRBJ1-5; the D is unclear. The CDR3 contains 13 residues. Germline V lookup: CDR1 LNHDA, CDR2 SQIVND (reference sequence). The V and J ends lost 5 bases and 7 bases respectively, with 12 bases between them. For the CDR3, the DNA is TGTGCCAGTAGTCGCGACGTCGGGCAGCCCCAGCATTTT. It translates to CASSRDVGQPQHF.

This sequence joins TRBV28 and TRBJ1-1; 8 nucleotides agree with TRBD1. V lost 4 bases to trimming and J lost 5 bases; unmatched junction nucleotides: 9. The CDR3 spans 15 residues. Germline loops: CDR1 MDHEN, CDR2 SYDVKM. CDR3: CASSSLTGGRTEAFF. The CDR3 coding sequence is TGTGCCAGCAGTTCCCTTACAGGGGGGCGAACTGAAGCTTTCTTT. The whole variable domain, remainder taken from reference TRBV28 and TRBJ1-1, is DVKVTQSSRYLVKRTGEKVFLECVQDMDHENMFWYRQDPGLGLRLIYFSYDVKMKEKGDIPEGYSVSREKKERFSLILESASTNQTSMYLCASSSLTGGRTEAFFGQGTRLTVV.

The table lists this clone with a few counts. The V call is TRBV29-1, the J call TRBJ1-2; no clear D gene. The CDR3 is made up of 13 amino acids. V was cut by 1 base and J by 4 bases, with 10 bases left in between. Per the germline V gene, CDR1 is SQVTM and CDR2 is ANQGSEA. CDR3 bases: TGCAGCGTTGAAGGCCAGGTTGGCTATGGCTACACCTTC. This codes for CSVEGQVGYGYTF.

This chain connects TRBV11-2 to TRBJ1-1; the D is unclear. The ends were cut back, 5 bases at V and 0 bases at J, with 7 bases in the middle. From germline, CDR1 is SGHAT and CDR2 FQNNGV. The CDR3 sequence is 13 residues long. The chain's CDR3 is CASSHAVNTEAFF. CDR3 sequence (DNA): TGTGCCAGCAGCCATGCGGTGAACACTGAAGCTTTCTTT.

This chain uses TRBV21-1 with TRBJ2-1; the table's D call of TRBD2 was not tested on the DNA. TRBV21-1 is marked as a pseudogene. The CDR3 totals 18 residues. The CDR3: CASSKVRAGGKLYNEQFF. Written as DNA, the CDR3 is TGTGCCAGCAGCAAAGTTAGAGCGGGAGGGAAACTCTACAATGAGCAGTTCTTC.

The chain links TRBV30 to TRBJ1-1; D is unclear. CDR3 length equals 12 residues. The germline gives CDR1 GTSNPN, CDR2 SVGIG (reference sequence). V was cut by 3 bases and J by 5 bases, with 10 bases left in between. CDR3 DNA sequence: TGTGCCTGGAGCCCGGCGGGAACTGAAGCTTTCTTT. Encoded protein: CAWSPAGTEAFF.

The rearrangement joins TRBV29-1 to TRBJ2-7; 8 positions match TRBD1. This CDR3 contains 13 residues. Germline values: CDR1 SQVTM, CDR2 ANQGSEA. The V gene end was trimmed by 4 bases and the J gene end by 5 bases; junction bases not matched to a gene: 7. DNA for the CDR3: TGCAGCGTTGTGCAGGGGGCGGATCACGAGCAGTACTTC. This sequence encodes CSVVQGADHEQYF.

The chain employs TRBV6-5 and TRBJ2-5; 12 positions match TRBD2. This CDR3 contains 14 residues. Per the germline V gene, CDR1 is MNHEY and CDR2 is SVGAGI. The J segment lost 1 base and the V segment lost 6 bases, leaving 0 bases of the junction unmatched. The CDR3, as DNA: TGTGCCAGCAGGGGACTAGCGGGCCAAGAGACCCAGTACTTC. Its protein product is CASRGLAGQETQYF.

The J gene is TRBJ2-7, the V gene TRBV12-3 or TRBV12-4; 7 positions match TRBD1. The CDR3 is 12 residues long. Germline trimming cut 11 bases from V and 5 bases from J; bases unmatched to any gene: 9. The CDR3 nucleotides read TGTGCCGACCCAGACAGGGACCACGAGCAGTACGTC. Protein sequence: CADPDRDHEQYV.

V usage is TRBV18 and J usage is TRBJ2-3; 7 nucleotides match TRBD2. V gave up 1 base and J gave up 0 bases; unmatched junction bases: 13. The CDR3 loop spans 19 amino acids. CDR1 KGHSH and CDR2 LQKENI come from the germline V gene. The CDR3 here is CASSPRGSDVQSSTDTQYF. DNA for the CDR3: TGTGCCAGCTCACCACGCGGGAGTGACGTCCAGAGTAGCACAGATACGCAGTATTTT.

V usage is TRBV12-5 and J usage is TRBJ2-7; 11 nucleotides match TRBD2. Per germline, CDR1 LGHNT and CDR2 FRNRAP. The CDR3 consists of 16 residues. Trimming removed 1 base from V and 2 bases from J; junction bases left unmatched: 4. This chain's CDR3 is CASGLATSGSAYEQYV. The CDR3 DNA reads TGTGCTAGTGGTTTGGCCACTAGCGGGAGCGCCTACGAGCAGTACGTC.

This chain uses TRBV6-5 with TRBJ1-1, with D perhaps matching TRBD1 (6 bases). Trimming shortened V by 0 bases and J by 1 base, and 9 bases separated the two germline ends. Germline V lookup: CDR1 MNHEY, CDR2 SVGAGI. The CDR3 is made up of 15 amino acids. The CDR3 loop is CASSYSKQGNTEAFF. CDR3 bases: TGTGCCAGCAGTTACTCGAAACAGGGGAACACTGAAGCTTTCTTT.

V is TRBV19 and J is TRBJ2-2; TRBD2 is a possible D gene (7 bases). Per the germline V gene, CDR1 is LNHDA and CDR2 is SQIVND (reference sequence). The CDR3 has 17 amino acids. The ends were cut back, 9 bases at V and 1 base at J, with 21 bases in the middle. DNA for the CDR3: TGTGCCAGCCTTGCCAGGAGGGGGAGGGGGAACACCGGGGAGCTGTTTTTT. As protein: CASLARRGRGNTGELFF.

The chain carries TRBV19 and TRBJ1-1; TRBD1 might be the D (5 bases). V lost 8 bases and J 0 bases, leaving 13 bases between the germline ends. This CDR3 comprises 14 residues. Looked up from germline, CDR1 is LNHDA and CDR2 is SQIVND (reference sequence). CDR3 loop: CASLGGALNTEAFF. CDR3 nucleotides: TGTGCCAGTCTTGGAGGGGCTCTGAACACTGAAGCTTTCTTT.

This clone has a handful of counts. J is TRBJ2-7 and V is TRBV2; a weak D match, TRBD2 (6 bases). Per germline, CDR1 SNHLY and CDR2 FYNNEI. Deletions cut 9 bases from V and 0 bases from J, with 18 bases between. This CDR3 comprises 15 residues. CDR3 sequence: CASRTSRGTSYEQYF. CDR3 DNA sequence: TGTGCCAGTCGAACTAGCCGAGGGACCTCCTACGAGCAGTACTTC.

V usage is TRBV7-8 and J usage is TRBJ2-1; no firm D call. Deletions cut 6 bases from V and 3 bases from J, with 15 bases between. The length of the CDR3 is 15 residues. Germline V gene data show CDR1 as SGHVS and CDR2 as FQNEAQ. This CDR3 reads CASSISGALYNEQFF. The CDR3 nucleotides read TGTGCCAGCAGTATCTCCGGAGCACTCTACAATGAGCAGTTCTTC.

The chain has TRBV4-1 and TRBJ2-1; D possibly corresponds to TRBD2 (6 bases). V gave up 0 bases and J gave up 9 bases, with 9 bases separating them. Germline assignment: CDR1 MGHRA and CDR2 YSYEKL. This CDR3 spans 13 amino acids. The CDR3 sequence is CASSQDWRVEQFF. CDR3 coding DNA: TGCGCCAGCAGCCAAGATTGGAGGGTTGAGCAGTTCTTC.

The V gene is TRBV30, the J gene TRBJ1-1; D uncertain. The V gene's germline CDR1 is GTSNPN and CDR2 SVGIG (reference sequence). The CDR3 has 12 amino acids. Trimming took off 0 bases at V and 6 bases at J, with 8 bases between the two ends. The CDR3, as DNA: TGTGCCTGGAGTGTGTGGCAGGCTGAAGCTTTCTTT. It codes for CAWSVWQAEAFF.

A remark on this clone: This sample includes further DNA sequences coding for the same CDR3. The genes are TRBV28 and TRBJ1-2, with 8 bases fitting TRBD1. V shed 6 bases and J 2 bases; nucleotides not matched to a gene: 2. The CDR3 contains 13 residues. CDR1 MDHEN and CDR2 SYDVKM come from the germline V gene. Here the CDR3 DNA reads TGTGCCAGCAGCTGGGACAGGAACTATGGCTACACCTTC. It encodes CASSWDRNYGYTF.

V is TRBV14 and J is TRBJ2-4; 12 bases align to TRBD1. Germline V gene data show CDR1 as SGHDN and CDR2 as FVKESK. V was pared by 1 base and J by 3 bases, with 22 bases of the junction left unmatched. This CDR3 has 23 amino acids. The CDR3 DNA is TGTGCCAGCAGCCAAGCCGCCCCAACCAGTCCCGGGACAGGGGGCAGGGTCAAAAACATTCAGTACTTC. This sequence encodes CASSQAAPTSPGTGGRVKNIQYF.

This chain uses TRBV3-1 (or the pseudogene TRBV3-2) with TRBJ1-4; D might be TRBD1 (6 bases). Germline V gene sequence: CDR1 LGHDT, CDR2 YNNKEL (reference sequence). V was pared by 3 bases and J by 4 bases, with 9 bases between. This CDR3 is 14 amino acids long. In DNA, the CDR3 is TGTGCCAGCAGCCATCTCAGGGGTAATGAAAAACTGTTTTTT. Amino acids: CASSHLRGNEKLFF.

This rearrangement joins TRBV11-3 to TRBJ2-1; 7 bases line up with TRBD2. The CDR3 contains 15 residues. J was trimmed by 8 bases and V by 1 base; bases with no gene match: 8. CDR1 and CDR2 from the germline V gene are SGHNT and YENEEA. The DNA for the CDR3 is TGTGCCAGCAGCTTAGGAGCGGGGAGGGTAGATGAGCAGTTCTTC. It specifies CASSLGAGRVDEQFF.

A single count supports this clone. The chain combines TRBV19 with TRBJ1-2; the D gene is possibly TRBD1 (5 bases). V lost 0 bases, J lost 2 bases, and 10 bases lay in between. The CDR3 is made up of 15 amino acids. Germline V CDR1 and CDR2: LNHDA, SQIVND (reference sequence). The CDR3 region is CASSIDPWGNYGYTF. As DNA, the CDR3 is TGTGCCAGTAGTATAGATCCTTGGGGCAACTATGGCTACACCTTC.

This chain uses TRBV18 with TRBJ1-3; 11 positions agree with TRBD1. The CDR3 covers 15 residues. The V segment lost 4 bases and the J segment 7 bases; nucleotides outside the gene matches: 6. Germline V gene sequence: CDR1 KGHSH, CDR2 LQKENI. The CDR3 protein is CASSLTGTGGNTIYF. The CDR3 DNA reads TGTGCCAGCTCACTGACCGGGACAGGGGGGAACACCATATATTTT.

The V gene is TRBV2, the J gene TRBJ1-3; D gene unclear. Per germline, CDR1 SNHLY and CDR2 FYNNEI. This CDR3 region has 14 residues. Trimming left V 6 bases short and J 0 bases short, with 9 bases between. The CDR3 protein is CASREGFSGNTIYF. The DNA for the CDR3 is TGTGCCAGCAGAGAGGGTTTCTCTGGAAACACCATATATTTT.

The V call is TRBV27, the J call TRBJ2-7; 7 nucleotides match TRBD1. The CDR3 contains 15 residues. Losses at the gene ends were 3 bases for V and 0 bases for J; bases not matched to a gene: 5. Germline CDR1 is MNHEY and CDR2 is SMNVEV (reference sequence). The CDR3: CASSFQDRYSYEQYF. DNA of the CDR3: TGTGCCAGCAGTTTTCAGGACAGGTACTCCTACGAGCAGTACTTC.